The 12 T cell receptor beta chains below were found in one sample sequenced in a study of shared clonotypes between healthy human individuals. Naive CD8 cells were CD45RO-negative, positively selected for CCR7, excluding terminally differentiated effector memory CD45RA+ cells. Profiling relied on immunoSEQ multiplex PCR, and the TCRdb table lists in-frame clones only, not all of them. This sample has nearly 600,000 clones, with around 95% found just once. The material sequenced was naive CD8+ T cells sorted from blood. The receptor source for this set is a woman aged 25-40 years in good health.

The chain has TRBV28 and TRBJ2-5, with TRBD2 as a possible D gene (6 bases). Trimming removed 5 bases at V and 1 base at J, with 11 bases between. In germline, CDR1 is MDHEN, CDR2 SYDVKM. The CDR3 is 14 amino acids. This chain's CDR3 is CASSGWDSQETQYF. CDR3 DNA sequence: TGTGCCAGCAGTGGGTGGGACTCCCAAGAGACCCAGTACTTC.

In DNA, the CDR3 is TGTGCCAGCAGCGGTGGACAGGGGACGGCGAACACTGAAGCTTTCTTT. It is translated as CASSGGQGTANTEAFF. The chain couples TRBV5-4 to TRBJ1-1; 9 bases are a match to TRBD1. This CDR3 region has 16 residues. V lost 4 bases and J lost 1; bases outside the gene matches: 8. CDR1 and CDR2 (germline): SGHNT, YYREEE (reference sequence). Looking up the rest from reference TRBV5-4 and TRBJ1-1 gives the full variable domain: ETGVTQSPTHLIKTRGQQVTLRCSSQSGHNTVSWYQQALGQGPQFIFQYYREEENGRGNFPPRFSGLQFPNYSSELNVNALELDDSALYLCASSGGQGTANTEAFFGQGTRLTVV.

The chain joins TRBV2 to TRBJ2-7; 8 positions match TRBD2. The CDR3 contains 14 residues. The junction had 7 bases not matched to a gene; V was cut back by 6 bases and J by 3 bases. Germline lookup yields CDR1 SNHLY and CDR2 FYNNEI. CDR3 nucleotide sequence: TGTGCCAGCAGAGGACTAGCCGTGTTCTACGAGCAGTACTTC. As protein: CASRGLAVFYEQYF.

The chain joins TRBV5-4 to TRBJ1-3; D remains unclear. The CDR3 runs to 14 residues. Trimming shortened V by 1 base and J by 4 bases, and 9 bases separated the two germline ends. Germline lookup yields CDR1 SGHNT and CDR2 YYREEE (reference sequence). DNA of the CDR3: TGTGCCAGCAGCTTGAGGGCATCGGGAAACACCATATATTTT. This translates into CASSLRASGNTIYF.

This clone has only one observation. The V and J genes are TRBV27 and TRBJ2-7; 8 bases match TRBD1. The CDR3 totals 17 residues. Trimming took 4 bases from V and 0 from J; bases not matched to a gene: 11. In germline, CDR1 is MNHEY, CDR2 SMNVEV (reference sequence). As DNA, the CDR3 is TGTGCCAGCAGTTCATTATCCGGACAGGGTAGCTCCTACGAGCAGTACTTC. As protein: CASSSLSGQGSSYEQYF.

The rearrangement uses TRBV28 and TRBJ2-1, with D possibly called TRBD1 or TRBD2 (5 bases each). V was trimmed by 4 bases and J by 0 bases, leaving 19 bases between them. The CDR3 totals 18 residues. CDR1 is MDHEN and CDR2 is SYDVKM in the germline V gene. The chain's CDR3 is CASSSVHTAGSSYNEQFF. In DNA, the CDR3 is TGTGCCAGCAGTTCGGTGCATACGGCAGGGAGCTCCTACAATGAGCAGTTCTTC.

This clone was seen more than once but under ten times. V gene TRBV2 combines with J gene TRBJ1-5; D remains unclear. The V end lost 2 bases, the J end lost 3 bases, and 8 bases lay between the germline ends. CDR1 and CDR2 from the germline V gene are SNHLY and FYNNEI. CDR3 size: 14 residues. This CDR3 is CASSEWQVNQPQHF. In nucleotides, the CDR3 is TGTGCCAGCAGTGAATGGCAGGTCAATCAGCCCCAGCATTTT. Combining the CDR3 with reference TRBV2 and TRBJ1-5 gives the whole variable domain EPEVTQTPSHQVTQMGQEVILRCVPISNHLYFYWYRQILGQKVEFLVSFYNNEISEKSEIFDDQFSVERPDGSNFTLKIRSTKLEDSAMYFCASSEWQVNQPQHFGDGTRLSIL.

Of note for this clone: Additional DNA sequences in this sample encode the identical CDR3. V and J are TRBV27 and TRBJ2-3; D is possibly TRBD2 (6 bases). Germline V lookup: CDR1 MNHEY, CDR2 SMNVEV (reference sequence). Trimming removed 3 bases at V and 3 bases at J, with 7 bases between. The CDR3 runs to 13 residues. CDR3 DNA sequence: TGTGCCAGCAGTTTTGGGGGGACAGATACGCAGTATTTT. Its translation: CASSFGGTDTQYF.

The rearrangement joins TRBV14 to TRBJ1-2; maybe TRBD1 (5 bases). The length of the CDR3 is 14 residues. Germline CDR1 SGHDN, CDR2 FVKESK. Trimming cost V 3 bases and J 4 bases, with 12 bases left between them. The chain's CDR3 is CASSQGTGFYGYTF. In nucleotides, the CDR3 is TGTGCCAGCAGCCAGGGGACGGGATTCTATGGCTACACCTTC.

The chain employs TRBV14 and TRBJ2-7; a weak D match, TRBD2 (5 bases). Germline V gives CDR1 SGHDN, CDR2 FVKESK. Trimming took 6 bases from V and 7 from J, leaving 16 bases between them. The CDR3 totals 13 residues. The CDR3 nucleotides are TGTGCCAGCAGTGCGGGTCTTCGAAATGAGCAGTACTTC. This encodes CASSAGLRNEQYF.

The chain combines TRBV5-4 with TRBJ2-7; tentatively, D is TRBD2 (5 bases). V shed 4 bases and J shed 1 base, with 15 bases lying between them. The CDR3 runs to 15 residues. Germline values: CDR1 SGHNT, CDR2 YYREEE (reference sequence). The CDR3 protein is CASSSGLLTSYEQYF. For the CDR3, the DNA is TGTGCCAGCAGCAGCGGACTCTTGACTTCCTACGAGCAGTACTTC.

The chain couples TRBV6-5 to TRBJ1-5, with D unresolved. This CDR3 contains 14 residues. V gave up 5 bases and J gave up 1 base, with 9 bases separating them. In germline, CDR1 is MNHEY, CDR2 SVGAGI. The CDR3 DNA reads TGTGCCAGCAGTCCCACGGGAAGCAATCAGCCCCAGCATTTT. Amino acids: CASSPTGSNQPQHF.